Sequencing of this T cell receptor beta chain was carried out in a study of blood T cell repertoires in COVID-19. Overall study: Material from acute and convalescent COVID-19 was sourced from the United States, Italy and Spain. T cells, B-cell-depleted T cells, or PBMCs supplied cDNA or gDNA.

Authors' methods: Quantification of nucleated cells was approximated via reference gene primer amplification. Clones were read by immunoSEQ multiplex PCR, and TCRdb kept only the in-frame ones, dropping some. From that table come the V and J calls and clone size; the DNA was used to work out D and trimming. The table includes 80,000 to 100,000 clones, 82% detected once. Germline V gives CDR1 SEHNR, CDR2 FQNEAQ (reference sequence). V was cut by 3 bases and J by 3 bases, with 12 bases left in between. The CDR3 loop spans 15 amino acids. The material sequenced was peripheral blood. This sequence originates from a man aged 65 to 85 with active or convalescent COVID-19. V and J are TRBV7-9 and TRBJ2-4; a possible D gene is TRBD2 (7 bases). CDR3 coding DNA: TGTGCCAGCAGCTTTCAGGGAGGGGGCAAAAACATTCAGTACTTC. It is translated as CASSFQGGGKNIQYF. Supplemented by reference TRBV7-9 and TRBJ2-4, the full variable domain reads DTGVSQNPRHKITKRGQNVTFRCDPISEHNRLYWYRQTLGQGPEFLTYFQNEAQLEKSRLLSDRFSAERPKGSFSTLEIQRTEQGDSAMYLCASSFQGGGKNIQYFGAGTRLSVL.